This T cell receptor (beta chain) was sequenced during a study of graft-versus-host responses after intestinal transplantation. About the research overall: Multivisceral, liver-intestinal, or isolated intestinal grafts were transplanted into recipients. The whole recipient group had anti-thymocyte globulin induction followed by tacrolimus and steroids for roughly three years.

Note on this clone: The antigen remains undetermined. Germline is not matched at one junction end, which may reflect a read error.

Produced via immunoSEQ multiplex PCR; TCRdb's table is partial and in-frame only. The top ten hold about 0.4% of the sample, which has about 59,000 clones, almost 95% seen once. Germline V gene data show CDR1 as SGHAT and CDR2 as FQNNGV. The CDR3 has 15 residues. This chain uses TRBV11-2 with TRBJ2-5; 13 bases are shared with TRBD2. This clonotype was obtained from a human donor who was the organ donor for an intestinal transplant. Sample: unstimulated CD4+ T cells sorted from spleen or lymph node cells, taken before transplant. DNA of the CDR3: TGTGCCAGCAGCCTATCCGGACTAGCGGGAGAGGCCCAGTACTTC. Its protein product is CASSLSGLAGEAQYF.